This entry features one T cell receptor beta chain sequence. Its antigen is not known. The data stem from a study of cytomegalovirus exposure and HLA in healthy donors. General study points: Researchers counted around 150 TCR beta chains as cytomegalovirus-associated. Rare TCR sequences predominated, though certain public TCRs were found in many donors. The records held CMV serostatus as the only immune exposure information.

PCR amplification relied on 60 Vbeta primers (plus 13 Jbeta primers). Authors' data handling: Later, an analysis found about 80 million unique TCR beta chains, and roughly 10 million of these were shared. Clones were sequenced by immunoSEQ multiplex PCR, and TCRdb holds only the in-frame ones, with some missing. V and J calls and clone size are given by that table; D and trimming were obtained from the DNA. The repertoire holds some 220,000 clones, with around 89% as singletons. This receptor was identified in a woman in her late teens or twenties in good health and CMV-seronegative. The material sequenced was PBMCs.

DNA for the CDR3: TGTGCCAGCAGCAACCCCCTCAGGGCCCCAGATACGCAGTATTTT. Amino acids: CASSNPLRAPDTQYF. The chain couples TRBV7-6 to TRBJ2-3; D is possibly TRBD1 (5 bases). CDR3 length equals 15 residues. Germline CDR1 and CDR2: SGHVS and FNYEAQ. V was clipped by 5 bases and J by 4 bases, with 16 bases between them.